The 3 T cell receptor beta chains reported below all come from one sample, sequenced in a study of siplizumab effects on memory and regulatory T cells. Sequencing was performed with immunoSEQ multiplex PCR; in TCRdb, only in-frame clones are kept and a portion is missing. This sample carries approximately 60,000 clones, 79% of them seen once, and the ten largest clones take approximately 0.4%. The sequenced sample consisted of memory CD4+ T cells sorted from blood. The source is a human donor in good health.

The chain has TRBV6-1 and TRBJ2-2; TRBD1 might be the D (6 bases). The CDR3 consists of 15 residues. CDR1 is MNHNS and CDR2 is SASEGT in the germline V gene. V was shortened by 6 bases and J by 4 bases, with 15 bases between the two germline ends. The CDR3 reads CASSIQGGSTGELFF. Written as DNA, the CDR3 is TGTGCCAGCAGCATACAGGGCGGAAGCACCGGGGAGCTGTTTTTT.

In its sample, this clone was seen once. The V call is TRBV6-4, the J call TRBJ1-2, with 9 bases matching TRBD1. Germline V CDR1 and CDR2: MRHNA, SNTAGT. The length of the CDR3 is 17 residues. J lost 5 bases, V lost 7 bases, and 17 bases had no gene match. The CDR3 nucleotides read TGTGCCAGCAACGACACACGACACAGGGGGCTGTCGTATGGCTACACCTTC. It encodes CASNDTRHRGLSYGYTF.

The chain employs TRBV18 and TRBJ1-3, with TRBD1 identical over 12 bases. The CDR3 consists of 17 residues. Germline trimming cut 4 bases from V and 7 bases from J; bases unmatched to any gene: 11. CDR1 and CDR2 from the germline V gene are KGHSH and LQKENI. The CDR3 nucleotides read TGTGCCAGCTCACTTTCGGGACAGGGGGCGAAAGTTAACACCATATATTTT. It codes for CASSLSGQGAKVNTIYF.